This T cell receptor (beta chain) appears in the sequencing data of a study of blood T cells in healthy people across ages. Trimming removed 5 bases from V and 7 bases from J, with 16 bases in between. CDR3 size: 14 residues. Per germline, CDR1 KGHDR and CDR2 SFDVKD. Primers used in a second PCR of roughly 6 to 11 cycles were a sample-barcoded 5' primer and a J-beta primer mix. TCRdb reprocessed the 5' RACE reads with MiXCR, giving one entry per CDR3 protein. The repertoire holds roughly 570,000 distinct CDR3 sequences, with about 25% as singletons. The J gene is TRBJ1-2, the V gene TRBV24-1; D possibly corresponds to TRBD1 (5 bases). This TCR came from a woman in her 70s in good health. Source material: blood. The CDR3 region is CATSGTGTGLGYTF. The CDR3 DNA reads as TGTGCCACCAGTGGGACCGGGACGGGGCTTGGCTACACCTTC.